The clone carrying this T cell receptor beta chain occurred a few times. What it recognizes is unknown. Possible read error: a much larger clone is one base away. These data belong to a study of T cells in Graves' hyperthyroidism and ophthalmopathy. Study background: Blood from the periphery was taken at initial diagnosis, before any treatment. Findings and caveats of the study: Among clonotypes expanded in thyroid above 0.001, most were also found in blood.

The ends were cut back, 2 bases at V and 7 bases at J, with 10 bases in the middle. The CDR3 has 13 amino acids. Germline loops: CDR1 MDHEN, CDR2 SYDVKM. TCR beta CDR3 regions were amplified from RNA transcripts. The primer set for the first-round RT-PCR of the TCR CDR3 was HTBI. Via MiXCR, TCRdb re-called the multiplex PCR reads, giving one row per CDR3 protein. The sample carries about 590,000 distinct CDR3 sequences, 14% recorded once. The receptor was derived from a woman under 30 with Graves' ophthalmopathy. The sample comprised blood. The chain couples TRBV28 to TRBJ2-3; D remains unclear. CDR3 nucleotide sequence: TGTGCCAGCAGTTTACCAGACTGGCATACGCAGTATTTT. Translating gives CASSLPDWHTQYF.